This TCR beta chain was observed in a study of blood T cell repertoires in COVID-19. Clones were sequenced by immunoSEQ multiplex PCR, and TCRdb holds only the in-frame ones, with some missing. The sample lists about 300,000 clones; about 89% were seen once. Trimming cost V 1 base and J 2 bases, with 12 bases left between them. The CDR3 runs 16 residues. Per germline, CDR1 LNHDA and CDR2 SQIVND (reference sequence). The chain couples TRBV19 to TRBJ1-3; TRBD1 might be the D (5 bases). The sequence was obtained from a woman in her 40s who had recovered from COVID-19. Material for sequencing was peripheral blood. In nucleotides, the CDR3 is TGTGCCAGTAGTATAGGGGCAGGGAACGCTGGAAACACCATATATTTT. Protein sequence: CASSIGAGNAGNTIYF.